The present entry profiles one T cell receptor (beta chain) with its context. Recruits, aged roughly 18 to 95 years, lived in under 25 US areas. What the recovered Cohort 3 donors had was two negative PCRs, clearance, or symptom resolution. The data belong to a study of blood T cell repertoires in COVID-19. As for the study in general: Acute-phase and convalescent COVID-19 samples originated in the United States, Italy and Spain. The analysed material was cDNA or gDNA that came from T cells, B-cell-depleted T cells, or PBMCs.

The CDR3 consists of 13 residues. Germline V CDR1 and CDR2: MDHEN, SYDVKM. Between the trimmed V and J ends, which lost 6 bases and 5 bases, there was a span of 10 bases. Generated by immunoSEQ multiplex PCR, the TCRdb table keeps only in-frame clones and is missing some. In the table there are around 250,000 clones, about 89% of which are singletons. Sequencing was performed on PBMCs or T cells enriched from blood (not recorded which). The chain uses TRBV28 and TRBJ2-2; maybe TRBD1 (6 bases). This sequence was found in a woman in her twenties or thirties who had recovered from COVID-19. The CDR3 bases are TGTGCCAGCAGACCTCAGGGGACCGGGGAGCTGTTTTTT. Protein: CASRPQGTGELFF.